This T cell receptor beta chain originates from a study of blood T cells in healthy people across ages. Isolated PBMCs totaled at least 6 million in each sample. The authors ran a second PCR of 7 to 11 cycles using a sample-barcoded 5' primer and a J-beta primer mix. TCRdb passed the 5' RACE reads through MiXCR, listing each CDR3 protein once. The data hold about 1.6 million distinct CDR3 sequences, with about 31% observed a single time. This clonotype was detected a few times. Germline loops: CDR1 SQVTM, CDR2 ANQGSEA. V lost 7 bases and J lost 9; bases outside the gene matches: 13. The CDR3 has 14 amino acids.

The receptor's source is a woman aged 25 to 45 in good health. The source material was blood. The rearrangement links TRBV29-1 to TRBJ2-1, with TRBD2 identical over 9 bases. The DNA of the CDR3 is TGCAGCGCGCCCCCGGGGATAGCGGGAGCTGAGCAGTTCTTC. The encoded protein is CSAPPGIAGAEQFF.